These T cell receptor beta chains were read from a single sample in a study of cytomegalovirus exposure and HLA in healthy donors. Repertoires were generated with immunoSEQ multiplex PCR, while TCRdb's copy carries only in-frame clones and drops some. The sample shows over 90,000 clones, 65% to 85% of them seen only once. Material for sequencing was PBMCs. The origin of the receptors is a woman aged 70-85 years in good health and CMV-seropositive. CDR3s include the opening cysteine and the closing phenylalanine or tryptophan. Each record gives: CDR3 DNA, CDR3 protein, V gene, J gene, D gene, clone size. A D gene is named only where the DNA matches it firmly. The size field is filled for only some rows; it gives once, few, many or a size class.

CDR3nt: TGTGCCAGCAGTTTAACGGGGCCAGGGGGGACGCAGTATTTT; CDR3aa: CASSLTGPGGTQYF; v_gene: TRBV27; j_gene: TRBJ2-3; d_gene: NA; abundance: NA
CDR3nt: TGTGCCATCAGTGGGAAGGGAGGGAACACTGAAGCTTTCTTT; CDR3aa: CAISGKGGNTEAFF; v_gene: TRBV10-3; j_gene: TRBJ1-1; d_gene: NA; abundance: NA
CDR3nt: TGTGCCAGCAGCTTGTGGGACAGGGTTGGTCAGCCCCAGCATTTT; CDR3aa: CASSLWDRVGQPQHF; v_gene: TRBV5-6; j_gene: TRBJ1-5; d_gene: TRBD1; abundance: NA
CDR3nt: TGTGCCAGCAGCTTCCTGGGAGGGTCGGGGGCCAACGTCCTGACTTTC; CDR3aa: CASSFLGGSGANVLTF; v_gene: TRBV27; j_gene: TRBJ2-6; d_gene: TRBD2; abundance: NA
CDR3nt: TGTGCCAGTAGTGGAGGACAGGGGGTTTTCAATTCACCCCTCCACTTT; CDR3aa: CASSGGQGVFNSPLHF; v_gene: TRBV19; j_gene: TRBJ1-6; d_gene: TRBD1; abundance: NA
CDR3nt: TGTGCCAGCAGCCGGACTAGCGGGAGAGGGGAGACCCAGTACTTC; CDR3aa: CASSRTSGRGETQYF; v_gene: TRBV5-6; j_gene: TRBJ2-5; d_gene: TRBD2; abundance: NA
CDR3nt: TGTGCCAGCAGCGTTACAGGGCTGGTTTCACCCCTCCACTTT; CDR3aa: CASSVTGLVSPLHF; v_gene: TRBV6-1; j_gene: TRBJ1-6; d_gene: NA; abundance: NA
CDR3nt: TGTGCCACCAGCAGAGATTTAGGGGATGAAGGCTACACCTTC; CDR3aa: CATSRDLGDEGYTF; v_gene: TRBV15; j_gene: TRBJ1-2; d_gene: NA; abundance: NA
CDR3nt: TGTGCCAGCAGCTTGGAACAGGGAAGGTACGAGCAGTACTTC; CDR3aa: CASSLEQGRYEQYF; v_gene: TRBV5-6; j_gene: TRBJ2-7; d_gene: NA; abundance: NA
CDR3nt: TGTGCCAGCAGCTTAGGGGGAGGGGGGGCGCAGTATTTT; CDR3aa: CASSLGGGGAQYF; v_gene: TRBV7-6; j_gene: TRBJ2-3; d_gene: NA; abundance: NA
CDR3nt: TGTGCCAGCTCACTCCCCGGGACTAGCGGTTCAGATACGCAGTATTTT; CDR3aa: CASSLPGTSGSDTQYF; v_gene: TRBV18; j_gene: TRBJ2-3; d_gene: TRBD2; abundance: NA
CDR3nt: TGTGCCAGTAGTCTGGGCGCAGGGGTTACCGGGGAGCTGTTTTTT; CDR3aa: CASSLGAGVTGELFF; v_gene: TRBV19; j_gene: TRBJ2-2; d_gene: NA; abundance: NA
CDR3nt: TGCGCCAGCATCACAGCCCAAAAGGGTCTAGCGGGAGTGCCCCGCCCTTACGAGCAGTACTTC; CDR3aa: CASITAQKGLAGVPRPYEQYF; v_gene: TRBV10-1; j_gene: TRBJ2-7; d_gene: TRBD2; abundance: NA
CDR3nt: TGTGCCAGCAGCTTCTCCGGGGTCAATCAGCCCCAGCATTTT; CDR3aa: CASSFSGVNQPQHF; v_gene: TRBV5-6; j_gene: TRBJ1-5; d_gene: NA; abundance: NA
CDR3nt: TGTGCCAGTAGTAATCGGGGGGCAAACACCGGGGAGCTGTTTTTT; CDR3aa: CASSNRGANTGELFF; v_gene: TRBV19; j_gene: TRBJ2-2; d_gene: NA; abundance: NA
CDR3nt: TGTGCCAGTAGTGCCCCCGGACACCAGTACTTC; CDR3aa: CASSAPGHQYF; v_gene: TRBV19; j_gene: TRBJ2-5; d_gene: NA; abundance: NA
CDR3nt: TGTGCCAGCAGCCCGACCGGACTAGCTCCCGGGGAGCTGTTTTTT; CDR3aa: CASSPTGLAPGELFF; v_gene: TRBV5-4; j_gene: TRBJ2-2; d_gene: TRBD2; abundance: NA
CDR3nt: TGTGCCATCAGTGATATGGACATTTACTACGAGCAGTACTTC; CDR3aa: CAISDMDIYYEQYF; v_gene: TRBV10-3; j_gene: TRBJ2-7; d_gene: NA; abundance: NA
CDR3nt: TGTGCCAGCGCAAGGACAAATGAGCAGTTCTTC; CDR3aa: CASARTNEQFF; v_gene: TRBV2; j_gene: TRBJ2-1; d_gene: NA; abundance: NA
CDR3nt: TGTGCCAGCAGCTTACCCTCAGGGAGGGGGGGCAACACCGGGGAGCTGTTTTTT; CDR3aa: CASSLPSGRGGNTGELFF; v_gene: TRBV7-6; j_gene: TRBJ2-2; d_gene: NA; abundance: NA
CDR3nt: TGTGCCAGCAGTGGCACGCGGTCCCTGGAGCAGTACTTC; CDR3aa: CASSGTRSLEQYF; v_gene: TRBV6-1; j_gene: TRBJ2-7; d_gene: NA; abundance: NA
CDR3nt: TGTGCCAGCAGTTCCCGTTGGGAGCAGTACTTC; CDR3aa: CASSSRWEQYF; v_gene: TRBV28; j_gene: TRBJ2-5; d_gene: NA; abundance: NA
CDR3nt: TGTGCCAGCAGCTTATTAGCAGGGGGAAACACCATATATTTT; CDR3aa: CASSLLAGGNTIYF; v_gene: TRBV11-2; j_gene: TRBJ1-3; d_gene: NA; abundance: many
CDR3nt: TGCGCCAGCAGCTTATCTTCCGGGACAGGGTACGGCTACACCTTC; CDR3aa: CASSLSSGTGYGYTF; v_gene: TRBV5-1; j_gene: TRBJ1-2; d_gene: TRBD1; abundance: few